Detailed here is one TCR beta chain. The sample holds many counts of this clonotype. Its antigen target is currently unknown. Qualities for individual bases were not recorded, and no much larger clone is one base off. This sample was included in a study of T cells in Graves' hyperthyroidism and ophthalmopathy (dated by TCRdb to the late 2010s). Turning to the overall study: Peripheral blood was collected at initial diagnosis, before any treatment. In more than five Graves' hyperthyroidism patients, the study also compared T-cell repertoires from thyroid tissue with T-cell repertoires from blood. The approximately 98 discovery patients were randomly divided into training and test sets at a 7:3 ratio. After sampling, hyperthyroidism patients received methimazole starting at 30 mg daily, and ophthalmopathy patients received high-dose intravenous methylprednisolone. To identify distinguishing TCR V-J signatures, a discovery cohort of some 100 patients was used, comprising approximately 40 with Graves' ophthalmopathy and around 60 with stable Graves' hyperthyroidism. Prospective prediction of ophthalmopathy was tested in an independent validation cohort of 18 to 20 hyperthyroidism patients and some 17 patients who later progressed to ophthalmopathy. According to the paper, TCR Vbeta CDR3 sequencing was carried out on around 140 peripheral blood samples, which came from fewer than 50 ophthalmopathy, around 75 hyperthyroidism and about 17 progressor patients. Broader findings and caveats from the paper: No statistical method was used to fix the sample size in advance, and group allocation was not hidden from the investigators. In validation, the model predicted progression to ophthalmopathy a median of around six months before onset, with about 64% sensitivity and roughly 73% specificity. Most expanded thyroid clonotypes (frequency above 0.001) were also detected in blood, suggesting blood repertoires may reflect thyroid immune responses. A 13 V-J signature model separated ophthalmopathy from stable hyperthyroidism, with over 85% sensitivity and 81.08% specificity in cross-validation and 80%/75% in testing.

Stable Graves' hyperthyroidism was defined as no progression to ophthalmopathy during 18 months of follow-up. The hyperthyroidism patients were between 18 and 65 years old and newly diagnosed, with a disease duration of less than 2 months. Exclusion was applied to patients with uncontrolled infections, other autoimmune diseases, pregnancy or lactation. Clinical symptoms, serum thyroxine and TRAb, thyroid ultrasound, and orbital computed tomography formed the basis for the diagnoses. Ficoll-Paque density gradient centrifugation was used to isolate PBMCs from approximately 11 ml of fresh peripheral blood. Trizol reagent was used to extract total RNA, and RNA quality was then checked on an Agilent 2100 Bioanalyzer. The TCR beta CDR3 regions were amplified from RNA transcripts. The TCR CDR3 was subjected to a first round of RT-PCR using the HTBI primer set and the Qiagen OneStep RT-PCR kit. The libraries were constructed in a second round of multiplex PCR and then size-selected and purified. Sequencing of the libraries was done on an Illumina HiSeq2000 using paired-end 100 bp reads. As for the authors' bioinformatics: SOAPnuke was used to process the raw data, with reads discarded if the reads contained adapters or uncalled bases, had a mean Phred below 15, or lacked an exact constant-primer or identifier match. COPE v1.2.5 was used to merge high-quality paired reads, and clonotypes were defined as unique nucleotide sequences. MiTCR v1.1 was used to align the clonotypes against IMGT TRBV, TRBD and TRBJ reference segments. Only V-J combinations with frequency above 0.0001, covering approximately 99% of repertoires, were analysed. The TCS score was defined as F50 (clonal expansion) divided by E x V (chaos), with BLOSUM62-based TCRdist calculated between CDR3 peptides within each V-J. Welch's t-statistics and random forest reduced 500 to 650 V-J features to 13, which were used in a naive Bayes classifier (R e1071). In TCRdb, the public reads were trimmed at Q25 with fastp and aligned with MiXCR, with productive beta chains retained. Rows are combined by CDR3 protein, so each entry shows the most common genes and DNA. These V and J calls originate from TCRdb's pipeline instead of the authors' own analysis. The sample has roughly 93,000 distinct CDR3 sequences on record, over 50% of them singletons. The ten top clones hold 25% to 30% of the sample.

The TCR originated in a woman between 40 and 50 years old with Graves' hyperthyroidism. The sample was blood.

At the DNA level, the sequence is TGTGCCAGCAGCTTAGCGGACACAGGGCACTACACTCCCTACGAGCAGTACTTC. This gives the protein CASSLADTGHYTPYEQYF. Recombination joined TRBV7-2 with TRBJ2-7; D gene: possibly TRBD1, on 6 matching bases. The germline V gene provides CDR1 SGHTA and CDR2 FQGNSA. The V end loses 0 bases and the J end loses 2 bases, and a stretch of 20 bases separates them. Counted from cysteine to phenylalanine, this CDR3 has 18 amino acids. Kept here is only the CDR3 DNA, which spans 54 bases and is read in frame from base 1. Reference TRBV7-2 and TRBJ2-7 proteins supply the regions before and after the CDR3; the full variable domain is: GAGVSQSPSNKVTEKGKDVELRCDPISGHTALYWYRQSLGQGLEFLIYFQGNSAPDKSGLPSDRFSAERTGGSVSTLTIQRTQQEDSAVYLCASSLADTGHYTPYEQYFGPGTRLTVT.